The 2 T cell receptor beta chains reported below all come from one sample, sequenced in a study of T-cell memory formation after mild COVID-19. TCRdb fed the 5' RACE reads into MiXCR, producing one record per CDR3 protein. The table records 350,000 or so distinct CDR3 sequences, approximately 13% of them present only once. The sample taken for sequencing was PBMCs or a T cell subset sorted from them (not recorded which). These receptors were obtained from a man between 18 and 29 years old who had mild COVID-19 (a few samples of this study predate the infection). Cell type and time point are not known.

Only one count was recorded for this clonotype. The CDR3 protein is CASSGQGGSGVGYNEQFF. The CDR3 region has the DNA TGTGCCAGCAGCGGCCAAGGGGGGAGCGGGGTGGGCTACAATGAGCAGTTCTTC. The chain has TRBV5-5 and TRBJ2-1, with D tentatively TRBD2 (7 bases). Germline CDR1 is SGHKS and CDR2 is YYEKEE (reference sequence). The CDR3 sequence is 18 residues long. Trimming left V 4 bases short and J 3 bases short, with 23 bases between.

The V call is TRBV28, the J call TRBJ1-5; 7 bases agree with TRBD1. Germline-derived CDR1 and CDR2 are MDHEN and SYDVKM. The CDR3 sequence is 12 residues long. Losses at the gene ends were 8 bases for V and 9 bases for J; bases not matched to a gene: 7. CDR3 in DNA: TGTGCCAGCTCTACAGGGGTTCGGCCCCAGCATTTT. This codes for CASSTGVRPQHF.